Here is one T cell receptor (beta chain) with its context. Original data processing: Quantification of nucleated cells was approximated via reference gene primer amplification. TCRdb keeps only in-frame clones here, not all; method: immunoSEQ multiplex PCR. Clone size and the V and J calls come from that table; the DNA yielded D and trimming. The data contain approximately 330,000 clones, about nine tenths of them singletons. The data stem from a study of blood T cell repertoires in COVID-19. Study overall: There were acute and convalescent COVID-19 samples, and they came from the United States, Italy and Spain.

The V gene end was trimmed by 4 bases and the J gene end by 4 bases; junction bases not matched to a gene: 2. The CDR3 contains 14 residues. The V gene's germline CDR1 is ENHRY and CDR2 SYGVKD. The Seattle site enrolled patients during active infection and followed them longitudinally. The specimen was peripheral blood. This sequence was found in a man aged 25-45 years with COVID-19, enrolled during active disease. The rearrangement uses TRBV10-3 and TRBJ1-4, with 8 bases identical to TRBD1. The CDR3 bases are TGTGCCATCAGTGCGACAGGGGTTAATGAAAAACTGTTTTTT. Translating gives CAISATGVNEKLFF.